Here is one TCR beta chain with its context. Its antigen is still unknown. Version v3.0 of the immunoSEQ assay ran at survey level. Here immunoSEQ multiplex PCR was the method, and the copy in TCRdb shows in-frame clones only, minus some. The data contain around 20,000 clones, approximately 80% of them seen just once; the ten biggest clones take up 3.9%. Every one of the participants with HIV received treatment in the United States. Amounts of roughly 1-11 million cryopreserved PBMC were held in the samples before DNA extraction. The data derive from a study of long-term antiretroviral therapy in people with HIV. Findings of the study overall: Clones that had undergone expansion before ART dominated the repertoire at all time points.

This clonotype was sampled from a man younger than 35 with HIV. Sequencing was performed on unsorted PBMCs, taken around 4 years after starting antiretroviral therapy.

The CDR3 DNA reads as TGTGCCAGCAGCCAAGAAGTGGTTTCTGGAAACACCATATATTTT. It is translated as CASSQEVVSGNTIYF. The chain is built from TRBV4-2 and TRBJ1-3; D gene uncertain. V was shortened by 0 bases and J by 1 base, with 7 bases between the two germline ends. Germline V lookup: CDR1 LGHNA, CDR2 YNFKEQ. The CDR3 totals 15 residues.